This TCR beta chain was sequenced during a study of vaccination and CD4 T cells after COVID-19. Overall study context: As their vaccination, participants received two doses of either BNT162b2 or mRNA-1273 vaccine. Drawing of post-COVID samples took place a median 101 days after diagnosis (range 35 to 161). Cultures serving as controls received a peptide pool (CEFX or HIV-1 Nef) or no peptide.

Scientists ran DNA taken from cultured CD4+ T cells through the Oncomine TCR Beta short-read assay for sequencing. MiXCR, applied by TCRdb to the PCR reads, yields one record per CDR3 protein. This table holds approximately 15,000 distinct CDR3 sequences, over 40% found once. The treatment: roughly ten-day PBMC culture with coronavirus spike peptide pools or control peptides (ViraFEST assay). The CDR3 runs to 13 residues. Worth noting for this clonotype: Antigen: not known.

The V call is TRBV21-1, the J call TRBJ1-2; whether TRBD1, the table's D call, matches the DNA was not checked. TRBV21-1 represents a pseudogene. Sequenced here: CD4+ T cells from blood, cultured in vitro, sampled before SARS-CoV-2 vaccination. The receptor was derived from a human donor who received a COVID-19 vaccine. CDR3 nucleotide sequence: TGTGCCAGCACCCTCGGGGGGGCTGATGGCTACACCTTC. Its translation is CASTLGGADGYTF.